This is a list of T cell receptor beta chains from one sample in a study of Graves' ophthalmopathy and Graves' hyperthyroidism. TCRdb redid the calling of the multiplex PCR reads with MiXCR, one entry per CDR3 protein. Counted here are around 1.1 million distinct CDR3 sequences, about two fifths occurring once; the ten biggest clones make up 11%. The sample consisted of peripheral blood or thyroid tissue (not recorded which). The source is an adult man with Graves' hyperthyroidism. Each CDR3 is given with its conserved first and last residue. Each record gives: J gene, V gene, D gene, clone size, CDR3 protein, CDR3 DNA. D genes are given only for firm matches. Only part of the rows carry a size: once, few, many, or a class if the clone is expanded.

>TRBJ1-2|TRBV29-1|TRBD1|-
CSLVGQRNYGYTF
TGCAGCTTAGTGGGACAGAGAAACTATGGCTACACCTTC
>TRBJ2-2|TRBV7-2|-|many
CASSHGGSRSVLFF
TGTGCCAGCAGCCATGGGGGGTCCCGGTCTGTGCTGTTTTTT
>TRBJ1-4|TRBV10-3|-|-
CAISDSDSWEKLFF
TGTGCCATCAGTGACTCGGACAGTTGGGAAAAACTGTTTTTT
>TRBJ1-2|TRBV20-1|-|-
CSAREDGYYGYTF
TGCAGTGCTAGAGAAGACGGTTACTATGGCTACACCTTC
>TRBJ1-5|TRBV10-3|TRBD1|-
CASMDRGGQPQHF
TGTGCCAGCATGGACAGGGGTGGCCAGCCCCAGCATTTT
>TRBJ1-2|TRBV10-3|-|many
CAISEAGSSGGYTF
TGTGCCATCAGTGAGGCAGGGTCTAGTGGCGGCTACACCTTC
>TRBJ1-6|TRBV7-8|TRBD1|many
CASSTGQGGNSPLHF
TGTGCCAGCAGCACCGGACAGGGGGGAAATTCACCCCTCCACTTT
>TRBJ2-5|TRBV7-8|-|many
CASSSPPDSQETQYF
TGTGCCAGCAGCTCACCGCCAGACAGTCAAGAGACCCAGTACTTC
>TRBJ2-7|TRBV10-2|-|few
CASSYSMGIEVGTSYEQYF
TGTGCCAGCAGTTACTCGATGGGGATAGAGGTTGGGACCTCCTACGAGCAGTACTTC
>TRBJ2-6|TRBV7-8|-|many
CASSFPQGDSSGANVLTF
TGTGCCAGCAGCTTCCCACAGGGAGACTCCTCTGGGGCCAACGTCCTGACTTTC
>TRBJ1-1|TRBV20-1|-|many
CSLSYNTEAFF
TGCAGCCTATCTTATAACACTGAAGCTTTCTTT
>TRBJ2-7|TRBV6-6|-|-
CASSYTENYEQYF
TGTGCCAGCAGTTACACAGAAAACTACGAGCAGTACTTC
>TRBJ2-2|TRBV29-1|-|many
CSVGGLITGELFF
TGCAGCGTTGGGGGCCTCATCACCGGGGAGCTGTTTTTT
>TRBJ2-5|TRBV5-1|-|-
CASSLAWQGGETQYF
TGTGCCAGCAGCTTGGCGTGGCAGGGCGGAGAGACCCAGTACTTC
>TRBJ1-2|TRBV9|TRBD1|-
CASSQWTGGTYGYTF
TGTGCCAGCAGCCAGTGGACAGGGGGCACCTATGGCTACACCTTC
>TRBJ2-3|TRBV2|-|few
CASARDNTDTQYF
TGTGCCAGCGCTAGGGACAACACAGATACGCAGTATTTT
>TRBJ1-5|TRBV24-1|-|-
CATGTVQPQHF
TGTGCCACCGGTACAGTGCAGCCCCAGCATTTT
>TRBJ1-5|TRBV6-5|-|once
CASSLSPGPQHF
TGTGCCAGCAGTTTATCCCCCGGGCCCCAGCATTTT
>TRBJ2-7|TRBV12-3/TRBV12-4|-|few
CASSFGHGRYEQYF
TGTGCCAGCAGTTTTGGTCACGGAAGATACGAGCAGTACTTC
>TRBJ2-3|TRBV15|TRBD2|-
CATSPLAGGAPDTQYF
TGTGCCACCAGCCCCCTAGCGGGAGGAGCCCCAGATACGCAGTATTTT
>TRBJ1-4|TRBV7-2|-|few
CASSPDGGWEEKLFF
TGTGCCAGCAGCCCCGACGGGGGGTGGGAGGAAAAACTGTTTTTT
>TRBJ1-5|TRBV6-5|-|-
CASSSGGREPQHF
TGTGCCAGCAGTTCCGGGGGTCGCGAACCCCAGCATTTT
>TRBJ2-7|TRBV7-2|-|-
CASSNRDTYEQYF
TGTGCCAGCAGCAACCGGGATACCTACGAGCAGTACTTC
>TRBJ1-6|TRBV25-1|-|-
CASSRLTRSAPSPLHF
TGTGCCAGCAGTCGCCTGACCCGATCCGCCCCCTCACCCCTCCACTTT
>TRBJ2-2|TRBV4-3|-|few
CASSHDTGTNTGELFF
TGCGCCAGCAGCCATGATACCGGGACAAACACCGGGGAGCTGTTTTTT
>TRBJ2-5|TRBV11-2|-|few
CASSAGTSPSQETQYF
TGTGCCAGCAGCGCAGGGACGTCTCCTTCCCAAGAGACCCAGTACTTC
>TRBJ1-1|TRBV6-9|-|-
CASSESSGDTEAFF
TGTGCCAGCAGTGAATCATCGGGCGACACTGAAGCTTTCTTT
>TRBJ1-2|TRBV10-3|-|few
CAISESSGTHGYTF
TGTGCCATCAGTGAGTCGTCGGGGACACATGGCTACACCTTC
>TRBJ2-5|TRBV10-2|TRBD2|-
CASRMTSGKTQETQYF
TGTGCCAGCAGAATGACTAGCGGAAAAACCCAAGAGACCCAGTACTTC
>TRBJ1-2|TRBV7-9|-|many
CASSLVTVEGYYGYTF
TGTGCCAGCAGCTTAGTCACTGTGGAGGGTTACTATGGCTACACCTTC
>TRBJ1-5|TRBV6-2/TRBV6-3|-|few
CASSYQDLNQPQHF
TGTGCCAGCAGTTATCAGGACCTCAATCAGCCCCAGCATTTT
>TRBJ2-3|TRBV5-1|-|few
CASSLTASGTDTQYF
TGCGCCAGCAGCCTCACTGCCTCGGGGACAGATACGCAGTATTTT
>TRBJ2-7|TRBV7-8|-|many
CASSLGGHEQYF
TGTGCCAGCAGCTTAGGGGGCCACGAGCAGTACTTC
>TRBJ2-5|TRBV6-5|-|many
CASSSGEPGLGETQYF
TGTGCCAGCAGTTCGGGCGAACCGGGACTGGGGGAGACCCAGTACTTC
>TRBJ2-5|TRBV29-1|TRBD1|-
CSVQGGLETQYF
TGCAGCGTACAGGGGGGATTGGAGACCCAGTACTTC
>TRBJ2-7|TRBV7-3|TRBD1|once
CASSLIGTVEQYF
TGTGCCAGCAGCTTAATAGGGACAGTCGAGCAGTACTTC
>TRBJ1-6|TRBV10-2|-|-
CASQASPSPLHF
TGTGCCAGTCAGGCGTCTCCTTCACCCCTCCACTTT
>TRBJ2-5|TRBV7-8|-|many
CASSLAPPGYLETQYF
TGTGCCAGCAGCTTAGCTCCGCCCGGGTACCTCGAGACCCAGTACTTC
>TRBJ2-2|TRBV12-3/TRBV12-4|TRBD1|-
CASSPRTGGITGELFF
TGTGCCAGCAGTCCCCGGACAGGGGGCATCACCGGGGAGCTGTTTTTT
>TRBJ1-5|TRBV11-2|-|-
CASSANTGVNQPQHF
TGTGCCAGCAGCGCGAACACAGGCGTCAATCAGCCCCAGCATTTT
>TRBJ2-5|TRBV7-9|-|few
CASRRWGGTQYF
TGTGCCAGCCGCCGGTGGGGCGGGACCCAGTACTTC
>TRBJ1-4|TRBV28|-|-
CASLTATRSNEKLFF
TGTGCCAGTCTAACGGCCACTCGGTCTAATGAAAAACTGTTTTTT
>TRBJ2-2|TRBV11-3|-|many
CASSRGTQGTGELFF
TGTGCCAGCAGCCGGGGGACACAAGGGACCGGGGAGCTGTTTTTT
>TRBJ2-5|TRBV6-5|-|many
CASSYPETQYF
TGTGCCAGCAGTTACCCGGAGACCCAGTACTTC
>TRBJ2-7|TRBV27|TRBD1|-
CASSGSGTGGFYEQYF
TGTGCCAGCAGCGGATCCGGGACAGGGGGTTTCTACGAGCAGTACTTC
>TRBJ1-3|TRBV10-3|-|once
CASSYEAGAGNTIYF
TGTGCCAGCAGTTACGAGGCAGGGGCTGGAAACACCATATATTTT